This T cell receptor (beta chain) was found in a study of shared clonotypes between healthy human individuals. Study-level points and caveats: Clonotypes that were shared across a handful of donors made up around 5% of naive CD4 clonotypes.

This table comes from immunoSEQ multiplex PCR, and its TCRdb copy is limited to in-frame clones, with some not included. The sample records some 1,100,000 clones, 78% being singletons. V dropped 0 bases and J dropped 3 bases, with 7 bases sitting between them. The germline CDR1 and CDR2 sequences are SGHRS and YFSETQ. This CDR3 comprises 13 residues. In regard to this clone: Its antigen is still unknown.

The J gene is TRBJ2-7, the V gene TRBV5-1; D remains unclear. Source material: memory CD4+ T cells from PBMCs. The subset is: CD45RA-negative fraction. This TCR was sampled from a man younger than 35 in good health. Some clones in this sample may be carry-over from other donors' samples. CDR3: CASSLDADYEQYF. The CDR3 DNA is TGCGCCAGCAGCTTGGACGCGGACTACGAGCAGTACTTC.